This TCR beta chain was identified in a study of blood T cell repertoires in COVID-19. Study-wide background: The origin of the acute and convalescent COVID-19 samples was the United States, Italy and Spain. Nucleic acid was either cDNA or gDNA, and it came from T cells, B-cell-depleted T cells, or PBMCs.

In Seattle, patients joined the study during active infection and were tracked longitudinally. The CDR3 extends over 15 amino acids. Germline V gene data show CDR1 as GTSNPN and CDR2 as SVGIG (reference sequence). The V end lost 2 bases, the J end lost 8 bases, and 18 bases lay between the germline ends. This table comes from immunoSEQ multiplex PCR, and its TCRdb copy is limited to in-frame clones, with some not included. The sample has 150,000 to 200,000 clones; around 84% are singletons. The TCR comes from a woman aged 45-65 years with COVID-19, enrolled during active disease. The rearrangement links TRBV30 to TRBJ1-4; D might be TRBD1 (5 bases). Sequencing was done on a sample of peripheral blood. This chain's CDR3 is CAWSPRGGDWEKLFF. In DNA, the CDR3 is TGTGCCTGGAGTCCCCGTGGAGGGGATTGGGAAAAACTGTTTTTT.